Given below is one T cell receptor beta chain in context. The target antigen is unknown. The data were obtained in a study of immune evolution from preneoplasia to lung adenocarcinoma. Germline V gives CDR1 SEHNR, CDR2 FQNEAQ (reference sequence). V was cut by 5 bases and J by 4 bases, with 14 bases left in between. The CDR3 is 14 amino acids. The protocol was immunoSEQ multiplex PCR, while the TCRdb copy is restricted to in-frame clones and leaves out a portion. This table has 8,500 to 13,000 clones, 82% appearing once. General study results and limits: Clonality was highest in normal lung, lower in later-stage lesions apparently.

Each case's diagnosis was confirmed by two pathologists on H&E. This clonotype was sampled from a person aged 65 to 85 with lung adenocarcinoma. The sequenced sample consisted of FFPE minimally invasive lung adenocarcinoma tissue. V and J are TRBV7-9 and TRBJ1-1; D perhaps matches TRBD1 (6 bases). CDR3 DNA sequence: TGTGCCAGCAGCGGCCGGGACACAGTCACTGAAGCTTTCTTT. Its protein product is CASSGRDTVTEAFF.